The clone carrying this T cell receptor beta chain was seen more than once but under ten times. As yet, its antigen is unknown. Treatment meaning: some 19 received Ad26.COV2.S at low or high dose, single or two shots; 5 received placebo; per-sample allocation not given. Samples were taken on day 63 after the first vaccine or placebo injection. Boston hosted the donor, who was an adult aged 18-55 years. The study used a vaccine consisting of an Ad26 vector that expressed Wuhan-strain SARS-CoV-2 spike. Assay: immunoSEQ multiplex PCR; the TCRdb copy retains only in-frame clones and omits some. Of 300,000 to 400,000 clones listed, around nine tenths are singletons. The V gene end was trimmed by 2 bases and the J gene end by 2 bases; junction bases not matched to a gene: 4. Germline values: CDR1 SGHRS, CDR2 YFSETQ. The CDR3 loop spans 15 amino acids. The data derive from a study of Ad26.COV2.S vaccination and SARS-CoV-2 variants.

General study results and limits: Reports say spike-specific CD8+ and CD4+ T cell responses covered substantial breadth after vaccination. Similar non-spike TCR breadth was observed in recipients of vaccine and of placebo.

The gene calls are TRBV5-1 and TRBJ1-3, with 7 positions matching TRBD1. The input for sequencing was peripheral blood, taken in a trial of Ad26.COV2.S vaccine versus placebo. This sequence was found in a person aged 18-65 years who received the Ad26.COV2.S COVID-19 vaccine or a placebo. CDR3 sequence reads: CASSFDRDAGNTIYF. As DNA, the CDR3 is TGCGCCAGCAGCTTCGACAGGGACGCTGGAAACACCATATATTTT.